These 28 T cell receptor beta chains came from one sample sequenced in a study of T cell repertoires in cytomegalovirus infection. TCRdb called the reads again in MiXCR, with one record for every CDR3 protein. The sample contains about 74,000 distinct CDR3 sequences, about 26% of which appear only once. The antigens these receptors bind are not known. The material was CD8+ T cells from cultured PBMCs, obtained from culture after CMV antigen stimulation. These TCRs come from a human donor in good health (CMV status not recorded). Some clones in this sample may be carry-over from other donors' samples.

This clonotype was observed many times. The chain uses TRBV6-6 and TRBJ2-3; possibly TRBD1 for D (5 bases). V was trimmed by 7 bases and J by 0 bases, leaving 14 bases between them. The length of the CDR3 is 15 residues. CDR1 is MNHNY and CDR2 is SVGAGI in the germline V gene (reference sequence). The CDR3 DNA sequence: TGTGCCAGCAAATCGACAGCACTTAGCACAGATACGCAGTATTTT. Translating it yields CASKSTALSTDTQYF.

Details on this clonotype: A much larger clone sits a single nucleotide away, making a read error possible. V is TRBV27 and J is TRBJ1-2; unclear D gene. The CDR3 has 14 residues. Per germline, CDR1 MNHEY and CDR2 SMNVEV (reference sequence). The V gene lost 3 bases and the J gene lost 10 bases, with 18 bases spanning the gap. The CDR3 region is CASSFPGSPNDYTF. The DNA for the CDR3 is TGTGCCAGCAGTTTTCCCGGGTCACCGAATGACTACACCTTC.

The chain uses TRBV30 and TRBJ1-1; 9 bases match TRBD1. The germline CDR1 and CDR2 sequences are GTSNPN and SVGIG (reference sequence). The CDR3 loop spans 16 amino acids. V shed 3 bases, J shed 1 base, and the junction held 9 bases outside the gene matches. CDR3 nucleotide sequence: TGTGCCTGGAGGCCGGGACAGGGCTTCGGGAACACTGAAGCTTTCTTT. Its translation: CAWRPGQGFGNTEAFF.

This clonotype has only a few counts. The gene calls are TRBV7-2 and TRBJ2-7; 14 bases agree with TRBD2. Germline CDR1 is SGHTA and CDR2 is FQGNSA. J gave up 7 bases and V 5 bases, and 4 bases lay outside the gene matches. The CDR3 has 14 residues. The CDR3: CASSAGLAGVEQYF. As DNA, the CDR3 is TGTGCCAGCAGCGCGGGACTAGCGGGAGTTGAGCAGTACTTC. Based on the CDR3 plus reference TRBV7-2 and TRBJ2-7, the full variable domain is GAGVSQSPSNKVTEKGKDVELRCDPISGHTALYWYRQSLGQGLEFLIYFQGNSAPDKSGLPSDRFSAERTGGSVSTLTIQRTQQEDSAVYLCASSAGLAGVEQYFGPGTRLTVT.

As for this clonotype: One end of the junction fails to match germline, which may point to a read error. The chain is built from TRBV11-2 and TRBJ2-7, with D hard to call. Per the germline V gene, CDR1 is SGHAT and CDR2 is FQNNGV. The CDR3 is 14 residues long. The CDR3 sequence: CTSSLEDPSYEQYF. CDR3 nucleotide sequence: TGTACCAGCAGCTTAGAGGATCCGTCCTACGAGCAGTACTTC.

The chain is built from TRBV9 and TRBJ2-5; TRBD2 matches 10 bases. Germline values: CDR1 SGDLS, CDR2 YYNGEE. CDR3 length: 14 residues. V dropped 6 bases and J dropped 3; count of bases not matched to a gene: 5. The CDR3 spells CASKPGLAEETQYF. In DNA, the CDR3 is TGTGCCAGCAAACCCGGACTAGCGGAAGAGACCCAGTACTTC.

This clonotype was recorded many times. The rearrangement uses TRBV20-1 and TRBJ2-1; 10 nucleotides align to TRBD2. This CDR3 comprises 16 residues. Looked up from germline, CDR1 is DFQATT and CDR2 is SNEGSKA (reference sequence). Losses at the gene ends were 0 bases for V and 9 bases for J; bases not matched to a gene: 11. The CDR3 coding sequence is TGCAGTGCTAGAGATCTAGCGGGACTAGCGACTAGTGAGCAGTTCTTC. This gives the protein CSARDLAGLATSEQFF.

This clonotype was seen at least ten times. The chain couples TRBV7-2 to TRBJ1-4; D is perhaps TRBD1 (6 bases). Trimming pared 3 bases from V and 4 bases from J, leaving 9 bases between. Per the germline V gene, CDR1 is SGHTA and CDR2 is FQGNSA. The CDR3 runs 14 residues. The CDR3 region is CASSFQGINEKLFF. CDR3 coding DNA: TGTGCCAGCAGCTTCCAGGGGATTAATGAAAAACTGTTTTTT.

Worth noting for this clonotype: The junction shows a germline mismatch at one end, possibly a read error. The CDR3 DNA reads TGCGCCAGCAGCCAAGGGGGACAGGGGGTATTAGAGCGGTTCTTC. It encodes CASSQGGQGVLERFF. This rearrangement joins TRBV4-3 to TRBJ2-1; TRBD1 matches at 11 bases. The CDR3 length is 15 residues. Germline V gene sequence: CDR1 LGHNA, CDR2 YSLEER.

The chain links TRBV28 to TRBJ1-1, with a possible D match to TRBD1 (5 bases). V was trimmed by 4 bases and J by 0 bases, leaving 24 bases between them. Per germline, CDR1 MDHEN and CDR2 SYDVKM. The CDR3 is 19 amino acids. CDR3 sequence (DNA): TGTGCCAGCAGTTGGGACGAGGCAGGGCGACAATTCATGAACACTGAAGCTTTCTTT. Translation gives CASSWDEAGRQFMNTEAFF.

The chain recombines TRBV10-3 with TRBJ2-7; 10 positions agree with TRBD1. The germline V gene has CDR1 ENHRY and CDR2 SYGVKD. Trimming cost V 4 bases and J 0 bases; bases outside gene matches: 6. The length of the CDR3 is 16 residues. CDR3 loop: CAISVWGQGSSYEQYF. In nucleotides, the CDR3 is TGTGCCATCAGTGTTTGGGGACAGGGGAGCTCCTACGAGCAGTACTTC.

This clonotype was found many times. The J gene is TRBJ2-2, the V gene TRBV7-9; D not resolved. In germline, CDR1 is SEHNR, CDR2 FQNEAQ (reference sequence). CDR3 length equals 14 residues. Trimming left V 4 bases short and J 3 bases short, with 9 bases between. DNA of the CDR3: TGTGCCAGCAGCTCCCCCGTGGACACCGGGGAGCTGTTTTTT. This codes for CASSSPVDTGELFF.

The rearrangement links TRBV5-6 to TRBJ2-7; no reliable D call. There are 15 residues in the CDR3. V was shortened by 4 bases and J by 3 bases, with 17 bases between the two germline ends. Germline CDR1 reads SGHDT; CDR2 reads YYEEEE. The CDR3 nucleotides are TGTGCCAGCAGCCCACGGACCAATCGGATCTACGAGCAGTACTTC. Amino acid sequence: CASSPRTNRIYEQYF.

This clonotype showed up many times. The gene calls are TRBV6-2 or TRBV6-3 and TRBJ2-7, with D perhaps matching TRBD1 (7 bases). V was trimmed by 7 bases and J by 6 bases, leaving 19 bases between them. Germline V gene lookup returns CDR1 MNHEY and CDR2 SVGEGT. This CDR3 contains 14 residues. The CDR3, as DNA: TGTGCCAGCACGCCGCGGGACAGCCGGGCCGAGCAGTACTTC. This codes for CASTPRDSRAEQYF.

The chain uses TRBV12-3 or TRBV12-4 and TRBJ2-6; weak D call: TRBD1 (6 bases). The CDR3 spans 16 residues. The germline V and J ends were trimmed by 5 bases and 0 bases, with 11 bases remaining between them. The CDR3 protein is CASSPQGSSGANVLTF. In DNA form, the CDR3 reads TGTGCCAGCAGTCCCCAGGGGAGCTCTGGGGCCAACGTCCTGACTTTC.

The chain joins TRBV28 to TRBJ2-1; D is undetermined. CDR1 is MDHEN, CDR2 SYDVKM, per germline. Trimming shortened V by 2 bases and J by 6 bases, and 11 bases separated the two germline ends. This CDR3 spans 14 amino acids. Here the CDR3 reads CASSLQSRGNEQFF. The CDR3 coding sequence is TGTGCCAGCAGTTTACAGAGCCGTGGCAATGAGCAGTTCTTC.

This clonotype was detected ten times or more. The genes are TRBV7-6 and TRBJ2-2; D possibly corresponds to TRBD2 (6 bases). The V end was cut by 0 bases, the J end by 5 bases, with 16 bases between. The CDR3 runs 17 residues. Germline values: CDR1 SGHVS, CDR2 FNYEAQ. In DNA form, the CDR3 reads TGTGCCAGCAGCTTAGCGCTGGGGGAGGTCTTGACCGGGGAGCTGTTTTTT. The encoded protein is CASSLALGEVLTGELFF.

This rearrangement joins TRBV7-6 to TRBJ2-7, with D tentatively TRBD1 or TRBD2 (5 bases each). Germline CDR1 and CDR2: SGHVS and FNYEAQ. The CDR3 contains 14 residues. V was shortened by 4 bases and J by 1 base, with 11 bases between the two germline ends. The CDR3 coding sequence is TGTGCCAGCAGCTCCGGGACGGATTCCTACGAGCAGTACTTC. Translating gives CASSSGTDSYEQYF.

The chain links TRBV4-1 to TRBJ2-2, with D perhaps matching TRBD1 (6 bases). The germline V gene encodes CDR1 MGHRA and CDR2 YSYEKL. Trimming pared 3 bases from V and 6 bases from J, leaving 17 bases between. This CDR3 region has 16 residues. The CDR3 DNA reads TGCGCCAGCAGCCATGAGACAGGATGGCGGCCCGGGGAGCTGTTTTTT. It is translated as CASSHETGWRPGELFF.

The CDR3 DNA is TGTGCCAGCAGTGACTTGGGACAGGGGGCTTATACTGAAGCTTTCTTT. Amino acid sequence: CASSDLGQGAYTEAFF. The J gene is TRBJ1-1, the V gene TRBV28; 12 bases match TRBD1. The junction had 9 bases not matched to a gene; V was cut back by 5 bases and J by 5 bases. The CDR3 is 16 amino acids. Looked up from germline, CDR1 is MDHEN and CDR2 is SYDVKM. The full variable domain, its missing parts supplied by reference TRBV28 and TRBJ1-1, is DVKVTQSSRYLVKRTGEKVFLECVQDMDHENMFWYRQDPGLGLRLIYFSYDVKMKEKGDIPEGYSVSREKKERFSLILESASTNQTSMYLCASSDLGQGAYTEAFFGQGTRLTVV.

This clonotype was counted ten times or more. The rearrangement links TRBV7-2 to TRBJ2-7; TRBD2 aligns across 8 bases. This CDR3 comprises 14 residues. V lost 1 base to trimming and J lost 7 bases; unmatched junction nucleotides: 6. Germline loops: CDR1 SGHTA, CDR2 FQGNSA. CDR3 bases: TGTGCCAGCAGCTTAGGAGCGGGGGACGGGGAGCAGTACTTC. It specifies CASSLGAGDGEQYF.

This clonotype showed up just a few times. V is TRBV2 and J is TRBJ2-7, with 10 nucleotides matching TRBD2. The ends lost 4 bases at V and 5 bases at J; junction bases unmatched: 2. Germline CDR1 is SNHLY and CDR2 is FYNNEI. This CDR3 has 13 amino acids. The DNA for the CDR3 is TGTGCCAGCAGTGGGGGACTAGCGAACGAGCAGTACTTC. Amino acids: CASSGGLANEQYF.

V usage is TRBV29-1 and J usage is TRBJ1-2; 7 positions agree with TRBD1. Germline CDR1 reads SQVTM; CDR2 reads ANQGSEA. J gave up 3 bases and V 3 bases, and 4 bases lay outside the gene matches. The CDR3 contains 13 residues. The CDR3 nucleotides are TGCAGCGTTGAGGGACAGACGGACTATGGCTACACCTTC. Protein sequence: CSVEGQTDYGYTF. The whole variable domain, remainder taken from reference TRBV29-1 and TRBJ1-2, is SAVISQKPSRDICQRGTSLTIQCQVDSQVTMMFWYRQQPGQSLTLIATANQGSEATYESGFVIDKFPISRPNLTFSTLTVSNMSPEDSSIYLCSVEGQTDYGYTFGSGTRLTVV.

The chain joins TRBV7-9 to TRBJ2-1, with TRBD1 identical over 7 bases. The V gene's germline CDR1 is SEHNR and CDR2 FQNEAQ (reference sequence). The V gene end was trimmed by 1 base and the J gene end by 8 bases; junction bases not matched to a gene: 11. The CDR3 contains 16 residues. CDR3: CASSLGEGAPGDEQFF. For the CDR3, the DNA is TGTGCCAGCAGCTTAGGTGAGGGGGCACCGGGTGATGAGCAGTTCTTC.

In nucleotides, the CDR3 is TGTGCCAGCAGCCCCGAGGTCGAGCGGCCATACAATGAGCAGTTCTTC. Amino acids: CASSPEVERPYNEQFF. The chain recombines TRBV7-8 with TRBJ2-1, with D maybe TRBD2 (5 bases). Germline V gene sequence: CDR1 SGHVS, CDR2 FQNEAQ. The ends were cut back, 5 bases at V and 4 bases at J, with 18 bases in the middle. CDR3 length equals 16 residues.

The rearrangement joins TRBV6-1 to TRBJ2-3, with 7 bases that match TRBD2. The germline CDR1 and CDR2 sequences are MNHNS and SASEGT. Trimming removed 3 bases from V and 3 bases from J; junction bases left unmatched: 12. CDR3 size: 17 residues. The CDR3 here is CASSDAVIAGLTDTQYF. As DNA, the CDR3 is TGTGCCAGCAGTGACGCCGTGATAGCGGGCCTTACAGATACGCAGTATTTT.

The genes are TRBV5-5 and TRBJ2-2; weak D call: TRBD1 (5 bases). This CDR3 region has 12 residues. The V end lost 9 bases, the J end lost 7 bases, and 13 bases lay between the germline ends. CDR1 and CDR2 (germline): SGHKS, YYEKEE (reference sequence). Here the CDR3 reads CATTSRGGELFF. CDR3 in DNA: TGTGCCACCACCTCAAGGGGCGGGGAGCTGTTTTTT.

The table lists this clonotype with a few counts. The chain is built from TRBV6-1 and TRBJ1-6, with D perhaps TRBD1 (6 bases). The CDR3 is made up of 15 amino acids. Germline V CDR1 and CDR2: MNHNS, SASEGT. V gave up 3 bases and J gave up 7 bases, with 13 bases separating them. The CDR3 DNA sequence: TGTGCCAGCAGTGATGGCAGGGGTAGGAATTCACCCCTCCACTTT. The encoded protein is CASSDGRGRNSPLHF.